Below are 11 T cell receptor beta chains sequenced from a single sample in a study of blood T cell repertoires in COVID-19 (TCRdb year 2020). Library generation was performed with the immunoSEQ multiplex PCR assay. TCRdb carries this immuneACCESS record with in-frame sequences only. Its versions omit some clonotypes, under half of them owing to an unresolved V gene in the studies checked, with the rest unexplained. This sample holds around 180,000 clones; 70% to 90% were observed only once. The leading ten clones occupy approximately 9.4% of the sample. Sequenced: peripheral blood. These receptors came from a woman aged 80 or over with acute or convalescent COVID-19.

This sequence joins TRBV6-6 and TRBJ1-5, with D maybe TRBD1 (5 bases). The CDR3 consists of 15 residues. CDR1 is MNHNY, CDR2 SVGAGI, per germline (reference sequence). Trimming left V 7 bases short and J 0 bases short, with 13 bases between. The CDR3 loop is CASTARGYSNQPQHF. The CDR3 DNA reads as TGTGCCAGCACCGCACGGGGGTATAGCAATCAGCCCCAGCATTTT.

V gene TRBV25-1 combines with J gene TRBJ1-1; 8 bases align to TRBD1. CDR1 MGHDK and CDR2 SYGVNS come from the germline V gene. J gave up 1 base and V 4 bases, and 8 bases lay outside the gene matches. The CDR3 is 16 amino acids. CDR3 coding DNA: TGTGCCAGCAGTGTTAACAGGGGGACTTCGAACACTGAAGCTTTCTTT. Translating it yields CASSVNRGTSNTEAFF. The full variable domain, completed using reference TRBV25-1 and TRBJ1-1, is EADIYQTPRYLVIGTGKKITLECSQTMGHDKMYWYQQDPGMELHLIHYSYGVNSTEKGDLSSESTVSRIRTEHFPLTLESARPSHTSQYLCASSVNRGTSNTEAFFGQGTRLTVV.

This chain links TRBV6-5 with TRBJ1-1, with TRBD1 matching over 8 bases. After removal of 2 bases from V and 3 bases from J, the junction contained 5 bases not matched to a gene. This CDR3 has 15 amino acids. In germline, CDR1 is MNHEY, CDR2 SVGAGI. CDR3 in amino acids: CASSYRSGGYTEAFF. DNA of the CDR3: TGTGCCAGCAGTTACCGTTCAGGGGGCTACACTGAAGCTTTCTTT.

The rearrangement joins TRBV15 to TRBJ1-5, with D unclear. The V gene lost 3 bases and the J gene lost 4 bases, with 4 bases spanning the gap. In germline, CDR1 is LNHNV, CDR2 YYDKDF (reference sequence). This CDR3 spans 12 amino acids. In DNA form, the CDR3 reads TGTGCCACCAGCAGGGCTAATCAGCCCCAGCATTTT. This encodes CATSRANQPQHF.

V and J are TRBV7-9 and TRBJ2-5; 9 positions agree with TRBD2. The CDR3 loop spans 14 amino acids. J lost 4 bases, V lost 4 bases, and 4 bases had no gene match. Looked up from germline, CDR1 is SEHNR and CDR2 is FQNEAQ (reference sequence). CDR3 sequence reads: CASSYKAGGETQYF. The CDR3 nucleotides read TGTGCCAGCAGCTACAAAGCGGGAGGAGAGACCCAGTACTTC.

The chain recombines TRBV24-1 with TRBJ2-1, with TRBD2 identical over 9 bases. The ends lost 12 bases at V and 1 base at J; junction bases unmatched: 18. CDR3 length: 18 residues. In germline, CDR1 is KGHDR, CDR2 SFDVKD. The CDR3 reads CASLSGRDPWESYNEQFF. CDR3 coding DNA: TGTGCCTCCCTTAGCGGGAGAGACCCTTGGGAGTCCTACAATGAGCAGTTCTTC.

The count of this clone is one. The chain has TRBV19 and TRBJ2-3; TRBD2 matches 12 bases. CDR3 length: 16 amino acids. The germline gives CDR1 LNHDA, CDR2 SQIVND (reference sequence). The V segment lost 4 bases and the J segment 12 bases; nucleotides outside the gene matches: 14. CDR3 sequence reads: CASSTRTSGARDDQYF. The CDR3 region has the DNA TGTGCCAGTAGTACCCGGACTAGCGGGGCGAGAGATGATCAGTATTTT.

V and J are TRBV5-1 and TRBJ2-4; maybe TRBD1 (8 bases). The ends were cut back, 4 bases at V and 8 bases at J, with 22 bases in the middle. Germline-derived CDR1 and CDR2 are SGHRS and YFSETQ. This CDR3 is 16 amino acids long. DNA for the CDR3: TGCGCCAGCAGCCCGGTGCGGGAGACAGGGGCCCACATTCAGTACTTC. Translating it yields CASSPVRETGAHIQYF.

The J gene is TRBJ1-4, the V gene TRBV19; 7 nucleotides align to TRBD1. This CDR3 contains 15 residues. V gave up 5 bases and J gave up 2 bases; unmatched junction bases: 5. CDR1 LNHDA and CDR2 SQIVND come from the germline V gene (reference sequence). Here the CDR3 DNA reads TGTGCCAGTAGTTCCCCGGGACAGACTAATGAAAAACTGTTTTTT. Translating gives CASSSPGQTNEKLFF.

This rearrangement joins TRBV27 to TRBJ2-7; 10 bases line up with TRBD1. The CDR3 length is 15 residues. Germline values: CDR1 MNHEY, CDR2 SMNVEV (reference sequence). Trimming cost V 4 bases and J 5 bases; bases outside gene matches: 8. The CDR3 DNA follows: TGTGCCAGCAGTTCGCCGGGACAGGGGAAGGACGAGCAGTACTTC. Its protein product is CASSSPGQGKDEQYF.

V and J are TRBV20-1 and TRBJ2-5, with D tentatively TRBD2 (5 bases). Deletions cut 7 bases from V and 4 bases from J, with 10 bases between. The CDR3 runs 11 residues. Per germline, CDR1 DFQATT and CDR2 SNEGSKA (reference sequence). The CDR3 loop is CSGRIRETQYF. The CDR3 coding sequence is TGCAGTGGGAGGATTCGAGAGACCCAGTACTTC.